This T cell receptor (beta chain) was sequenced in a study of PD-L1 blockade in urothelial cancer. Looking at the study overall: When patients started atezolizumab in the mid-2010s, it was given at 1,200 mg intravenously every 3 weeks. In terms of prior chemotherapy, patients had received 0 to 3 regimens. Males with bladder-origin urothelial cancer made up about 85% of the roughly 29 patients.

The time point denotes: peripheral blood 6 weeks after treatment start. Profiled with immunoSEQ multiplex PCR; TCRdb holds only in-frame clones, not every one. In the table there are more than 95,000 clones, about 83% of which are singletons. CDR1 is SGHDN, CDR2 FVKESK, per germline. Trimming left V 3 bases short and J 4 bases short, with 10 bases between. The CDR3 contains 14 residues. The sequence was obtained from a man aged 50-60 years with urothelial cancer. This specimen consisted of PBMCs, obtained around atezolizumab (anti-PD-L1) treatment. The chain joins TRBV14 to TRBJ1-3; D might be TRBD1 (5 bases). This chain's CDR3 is CASSHRVFGNTIYF. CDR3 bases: TGTGCCAGCAGCCACAGGGTGTTCGGAAACACCATATATTTT.